The clone carrying this T cell receptor (beta chain) came up a few times. Other DNA sequences from this sample encode an identical CDR3 as well. This sample is drawn from a study of blood T cell repertoires in COVID-19. On the study more broadly: PBMCs, B-cell-depleted T cells, or T cells provided the cDNA or gDNA that made up the material.

Original handling: Scientists estimated how many nucleated cells there were by amplifying reference gene primers. Method: immunoSEQ multiplex PCR; TCRdb's copy keeps in-frame clones and lacks some. V and J calls and clone size are as listed in that table; D and trimming were resolved from the DNA. The sample has roughly 120,000 clones, roughly 70% seen once. CDR1 is SGHTA, CDR2 FQGNSA, per germline. This CDR3 contains 16 residues. The V end lost 2 bases, the J end lost 2 bases, and 14 bases lay between the germline ends. The J gene is TRBJ2-3, the V gene TRBV7-2; TRBD1 might be the D (6 bases). The sequence came from a human donor with acute or convalescent COVID-19. The donor label of this sample is uncertain. Source material: peripheral blood. CDR3 DNA: TGTGCCAGCAGCTTAAGTTCGCAGGGGTACACAGATACGCAGTATTTT. Translating gives CASSLSSQGYTDTQYF.